This entry lists 20 T cell receptor beta chains sequenced from one sample in a study of T cells in Graves' hyperthyroidism and ophthalmopathy. TCR beta CDR3 region amplification was performed from RNA transcripts. The HTBI primer set was used in a first-round RT-PCR of the TCR CDR3. MiXCR, run by TCRdb on the multiplex PCR reads, gives a single entry per CDR3 protein. The data hold hundreds of thousands of distinct CDR3 sequences, with approximately 14% observed a single time. Sequenced material: blood. Receptors were obtained from a woman between 45 and 60 years old with Graves' ophthalmopathy.

This clonotype has ten or more counts. V gene TRBV7-9 combines with J gene TRBJ2-7, with 7 bases that match TRBD1. J lost 5 bases, V lost 5 bases, and 12 bases had no gene match. Germline V gene sequence: CDR1 SEHNR, CDR2 FQNEAQ (reference sequence). CDR3 length equals 15 residues. The CDR3 DNA is TGTGCCAGCAGCACAACAGGGGTAGGGTATCACGAGCAGTACTTC. Translating it yields CASSTTGVGYHEQYF.

The chain joins TRBV20-1 to TRBJ1-1; D is unclear. Germline V gene lookup returns CDR1 DFQATT and CDR2 SNEGSKA (reference sequence). The CDR3 extends over 12 amino acids. Trimming removed 5 bases at V and 0 bases at J, with 7 bases between. The CDR3, as DNA: TGCAGTGCTTGGAGGTTGAACACTGAAGCTTTCTTT. Amino acids: CSAWRLNTEAFF.

This chain links TRBV4-3 with TRBJ1-1; D might be TRBD1 (6 bases). This CDR3 is 16 amino acids long. CDR1 is LGHNA, CDR2 YSLEER, per germline. The V gene lost 4 bases and the J gene lost 0 bases, with 15 bases spanning the gap. This CDR3 is CASSLDRIQMNTEAFF. Here the CDR3 DNA reads TGCGCCAGCAGCCTTGACAGGATCCAAATGAACACTGAAGCTTTCTTT.

The gene calls are TRBV9 and TRBJ1-4; 8 bases are a match to TRBD1. This CDR3 is 17 amino acids long. The germline gives CDR1 SGDLS, CDR2 YYNGEE. V shed 3 bases, J shed 5 bases, and the junction held 12 bases outside the gene matches. CDR3 in amino acids: CASSGGRRDRGNEKLFF. The CDR3 DNA reads TGTGCCAGCAGCGGGGGCAGGAGAGACAGGGGAAATGAAAAACTGTTTTTT.

Ten or more counts support this clonotype. This chain uses TRBV29-1 with TRBJ2-7; D may be TRBD1 or TRBD2 (7 bases each). Trimming cost V 3 bases and J 3 bases, with 15 bases left between them. CDR3 length: 14 amino acids. The germline V gene encodes CDR1 SQVTM and CDR2 ANQGSEA. CDR3 residues: CSVEGGGAVYEQYF. CDR3 coding DNA: TGCAGCGTTGAGGGAGGGGGCGCGGTCTACGAGCAGTACTTC.

This clonotype appeared a few times. This chain uses TRBV19 with TRBJ2-5; the D gene is possibly TRBD2 (6 bases). CDR1 and CDR2 (germline): LNHDA, SQIVND (reference sequence). The V end lost 5 bases, the J end lost 2 bases, and 18 bases lay between the germline ends. The CDR3 runs 16 residues. The CDR3 DNA sequence: TGTGCCAGTAGTCCCTATACGGGACTTAATCAAGAGACCCAGTACTTC. Translation: CASSPYTGLNQETQYF. Based on the CDR3 plus reference TRBV19 and TRBJ2-5, the full variable domain is DGGITQSPKYLFRKEGQNVTLSCEQNLNHDAMYWYRQDPGQGLRLIYYSQIVNDFQKGDIAEGYSVSREKKESFPLTVTSAQKNPTAFYLCASSPYTGLNQETQYFGPGTRLLVL.

This clonotype was observed many times. CDR3 amino acids: CASSSGLGGLSEQFF. CDR3 nucleotides: TGTGCCAGCAGCTCGGGACTAGGGGGTTTGAGTGAGCAGTTCTTC. The rearrangement links TRBV5-5 to TRBJ2-1, with TRBD2 matching 8 bases. V shed 3 bases and J 9 bases; nucleotides not matched to a gene: 11. CDR1 is SGHKS and CDR2 is YYEKEE in the germline V gene (reference sequence). The CDR3 contains 15 residues.

This clonotype was counted ten times or more. V gene TRBV6-1 combines with J gene TRBJ1-1; TRBD1 might be the D (5 bases). Trimming took 7 bases from V and 1 from J, leaving 22 bases between them. The CDR3 extends over 17 amino acids. The germline CDR1 and CDR2 sequences are MNHNS and SASEGT. CDR3: CASNNPGVGVKNTEAFF. The CDR3, as DNA: TGTGCCAGCAACAACCCTGGGGTGGGGGTTAAGAACACTGAAGCTTTCTTT.

At least ten counts were recorded for this clonotype. CDR3 region: CASSYSLWEATYEQYF. The DNA for the CDR3 is TGTGCCAGCAGTTACTCTTTGTGGGAGGCCACCTACGAGCAGTACTTC. The rearrangement joins TRBV6-5 to TRBJ2-7; maybe TRBD2 (6 bases). Trimming removed 0 bases from V and 2 bases from J, with 14 bases in between. CDR1 and CDR2 (germline): MNHEY, SVGAGI. The CDR3 contains 16 residues.

The CDR3 protein is CAIQQGSSGNTIYF. The CDR3 nucleotides are TGTGCCATCCAACAAGGGTCTTCTGGAAACACCATATATTTT. The chain couples TRBV28 to TRBJ1-3; D remains ambiguous. Between the trimmed V and J ends, which lost 10 bases and 1 base, there was a span of 14 bases. The length of the CDR3 is 14 residues. Germline V gene sequence: CDR1 MDHEN, CDR2 SYDVKM.

This clonotype was detected ten times or more. V gene TRBV6-1 combines with J gene TRBJ2-7; D is tentatively TRBD1 or TRBD2 (5 bases each). This CDR3 region has 14 residues. CDR1 MNHNS and CDR2 SASEGT come from the germline V gene. The ends were cut back, 7 bases at V and 0 bases at J, with 13 bases in the middle. CDR3 sequence (DNA): TGTGCCAGCAACCCGTGGGGGAGCTCCTACGAGCAGTACTTC. This codes for CASNPWGSSYEQYF.

The chain has TRBV5-8 and TRBJ2-5; a weak D match, TRBD2 (6 bases). Trimming took off 0 bases at V and 2 bases at J, with 8 bases between the two ends. The CDR3 is 14 amino acids. Germline assignment: CDR1 SGHTS and CDR2 YDEGEE. The chain's CDR3 is CASSLAGDQETQYF. The CDR3 coding sequence is TGTGCCAGCAGCTTGGCGGGAGATCAAGAGACCCAGTACTTC.

This clonotype has ten or more counts. The chain uses TRBV5-1 and TRBJ2-3, with 8 bases that match TRBD2. Unmatched junction bases numbered 11, after V lost 3 bases and J lost 5 bases. CDR1 is SGHRS, CDR2 YFSETQ, per germline. The CDR3 covers 16 residues. CDR3 bases: TGCGCCAGCAGCTCCCAGTTAGCGGGACTGGGAGATACGCAGTATTTT. Translated, it gives CASSSQLAGLGDTQYF.

The chain couples TRBV6-1 to TRBJ2-1; the D gene is possibly TRBD2 (5 bases). Germline loops: CDR1 MNHNS, CDR2 SASEGT. V lost 6 bases, J lost 7 bases, and 19 bases lay in between. The CDR3 contains 15 residues. For the CDR3, the DNA is TGTGCCAGCAGCTACGAGGTACCCCGGGGAAATGAGCAGTTCTTC. It codes for CASSYEVPRGNEQFF.

The gene calls are TRBV6-1 and TRBJ2-7; tentatively, D is TRBD1 or TRBD2 (5 bases each). CDR3 length: 14 residues. Per germline, CDR1 MNHNS and CDR2 SASEGT. Between the trimmed V and J ends, which lost 5 bases and 7 bases, there was a span of 18 bases. The DNA for the CDR3 is TGTGCCAGCAGTTCCTACGGGACCAACTTTGAGCAGTACTTC. This gives the protein CASSSYGTNFEQYF.

This clonotype was counted many times. This chain joins TRBV28 and TRBJ2-4; D unresolved. Trimming pared 3 bases from V and 3 bases from J, leaving 9 bases between. From germline, CDR1 is MDHEN and CDR2 SYDVKM. The CDR3 consists of 14 residues. The CDR3, as DNA: TGTGCCAGCAGTTTGATGGGCAGCAAAAACATTCAGTACTTC. It is translated as CASSLMGSKNIQYF.

This clonotype was seen at least ten times. CDR3 sequence reads: CASSWDGETQYF. For the CDR3, the DNA is TGTGCCAGCAGCTGGGATGGGGAGACCCAGTACTTC. This chain joins TRBV7-2 and TRBJ2-5; no clear D gene. The germline V gene encodes CDR1 SGHTA and CDR2 FQGNSA. With 4 bases removed from V and 5 bases from J, the gap between germline ends came to 8 bases. There are 12 residues in the CDR3.

This clonotype was recorded at least ten times. V usage is TRBV24-1 and J usage is TRBJ2-5, with 12 bases matching TRBD2. This CDR3 has 18 residues. The germline CDR1 and CDR2 sequences are KGHDR and SFDVKD. Trimming at V came to 4 bases and at J to 4 bases, leaving 12 bases not matched to a gene. CDR3 sequence reads: CATSEKPGVTSGRETQYF. DNA for the CDR3: TGTGCCACCAGTGAAAAACCAGGGGTGACTAGCGGGAGAGAGACCCAGTACTTC.

This clonotype was detected only a few times. In DNA, the CDR3 is TGTGCCAGCCTCTCGGCGGACGAGCAGTACTTC. Amino acids: CASLSADEQYF. V is TRBV2 and J is TRBJ2-7, with no clear D. CDR3 size: 11 residues. V was clipped by 8 bases and J by 5 bases, with 10 bases between them. CDR1 and CDR2 from the germline V gene are SNHLY and FYNNEI.

This clonotype has a count of ten or more. This chain connects TRBV2 to TRBJ2-4; D gene uncertain. V was shortened by 8 bases and J by 3 bases, with 14 bases between the two germline ends. Germline loops: CDR1 SNHLY, CDR2 FYNNEI. This CDR3 is 14 amino acids long. DNA of the CDR3: TGTGCCAGCCAAGCGACCCACCTCAAAAACATTCAGTACTTC. Its translation is CASQATHLKNIQYF.